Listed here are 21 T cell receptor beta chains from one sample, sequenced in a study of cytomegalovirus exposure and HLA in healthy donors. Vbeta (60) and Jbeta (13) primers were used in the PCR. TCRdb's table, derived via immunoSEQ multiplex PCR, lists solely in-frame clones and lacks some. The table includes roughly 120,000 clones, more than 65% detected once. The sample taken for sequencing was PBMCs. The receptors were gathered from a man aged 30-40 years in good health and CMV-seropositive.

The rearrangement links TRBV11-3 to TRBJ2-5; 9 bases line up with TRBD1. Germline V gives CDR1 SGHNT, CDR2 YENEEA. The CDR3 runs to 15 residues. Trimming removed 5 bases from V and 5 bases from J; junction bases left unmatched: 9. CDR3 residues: CASSPITGGGETQYF. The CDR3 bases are TGTGCCAGCAGCCCTATCACAGGGGGCGGGGAGACCCAGTACTTC.

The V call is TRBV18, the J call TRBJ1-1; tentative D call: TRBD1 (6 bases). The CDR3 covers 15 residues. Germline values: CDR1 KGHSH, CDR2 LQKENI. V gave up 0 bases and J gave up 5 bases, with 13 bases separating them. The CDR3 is CASSPPNRAETEAFF. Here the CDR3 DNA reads TGTGCCAGCTCACCACCGAACAGGGCAGAGACTGAAGCTTTCTTT.

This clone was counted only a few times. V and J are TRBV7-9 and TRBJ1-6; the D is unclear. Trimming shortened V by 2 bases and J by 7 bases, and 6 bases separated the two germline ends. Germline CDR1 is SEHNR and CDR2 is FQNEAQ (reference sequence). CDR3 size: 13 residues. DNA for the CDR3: TGTGCCAGCAGCTTACAGTCCAATTCACCCCTCCACTTT. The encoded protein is CASSLQSNSPLHF.

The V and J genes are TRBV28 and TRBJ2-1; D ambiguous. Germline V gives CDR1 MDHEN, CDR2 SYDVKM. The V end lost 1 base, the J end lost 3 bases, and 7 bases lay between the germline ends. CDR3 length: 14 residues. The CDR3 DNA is TGTGCCAGCAGTTTATTGGCAGGCTACAATGAGCAGTTCTTC. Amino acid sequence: CASSLLAGYNEQFF.

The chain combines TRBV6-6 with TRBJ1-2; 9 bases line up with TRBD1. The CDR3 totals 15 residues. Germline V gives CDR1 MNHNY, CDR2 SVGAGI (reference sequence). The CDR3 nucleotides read TGTGCGGTTGTGAGGGGGACAGGGTTGCTCGATGGCTACACCTTC. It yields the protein CAVVRGTGLLDGYTF.

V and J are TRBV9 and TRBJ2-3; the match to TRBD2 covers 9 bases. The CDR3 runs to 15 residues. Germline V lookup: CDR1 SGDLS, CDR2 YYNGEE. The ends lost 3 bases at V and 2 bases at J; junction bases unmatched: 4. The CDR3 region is CASSELAGDTDTQYF. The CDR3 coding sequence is TGTGCCAGCAGCGAATTAGCGGGGGACACAGATACGCAGTATTTT.

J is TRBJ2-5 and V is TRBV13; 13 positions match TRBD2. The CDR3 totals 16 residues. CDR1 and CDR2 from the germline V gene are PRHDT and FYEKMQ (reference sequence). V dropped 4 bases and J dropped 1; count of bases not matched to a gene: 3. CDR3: CASSSGLAGAQETQYF. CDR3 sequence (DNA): TGTGCCAGCAGCTCCGGACTAGCGGGGGCCCAAGAGACCCAGTACTTC.

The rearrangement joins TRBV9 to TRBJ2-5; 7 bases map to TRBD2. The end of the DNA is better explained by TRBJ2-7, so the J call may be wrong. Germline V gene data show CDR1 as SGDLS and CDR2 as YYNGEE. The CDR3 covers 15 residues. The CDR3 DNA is TGTGCCAGCAGCGTAGGTGGGGGGGGCTCCTACGAGCAGTACTTC. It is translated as CASSVGGGGSYEQYF.

CDR3: CASSLVSGVGTDTQYF. The CDR3 DNA reads TGTGCCAGCAGCTTAGTGTCAGGGGTAGGCACAGATACGCAGTATTTT. This chain connects TRBV7-2 to TRBJ2-3, with D maybe TRBD1 (6 bases). CDR1 is SGHTA, CDR2 FQGNSA, per germline. Trimming pared 1 base from V and 1 base from J, leaving 12 bases between. There are 16 residues in the CDR3.

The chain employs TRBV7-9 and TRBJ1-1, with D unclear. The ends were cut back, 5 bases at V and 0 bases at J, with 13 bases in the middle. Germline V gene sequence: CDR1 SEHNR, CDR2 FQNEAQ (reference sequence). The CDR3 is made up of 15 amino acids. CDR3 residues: CASSTDTTVNTEAFF. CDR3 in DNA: TGTGCCAGCAGCACAGACACGACGGTGAACACTGAAGCTTTCTTT.

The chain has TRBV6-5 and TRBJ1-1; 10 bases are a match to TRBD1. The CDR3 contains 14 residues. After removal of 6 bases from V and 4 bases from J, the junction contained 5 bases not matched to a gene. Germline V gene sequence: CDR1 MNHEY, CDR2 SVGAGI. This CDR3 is CASREGQGITEAFF. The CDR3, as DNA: TGTGCCAGCAGGGAGGGACAGGGGATCACTGAAGCTTTCTTT.

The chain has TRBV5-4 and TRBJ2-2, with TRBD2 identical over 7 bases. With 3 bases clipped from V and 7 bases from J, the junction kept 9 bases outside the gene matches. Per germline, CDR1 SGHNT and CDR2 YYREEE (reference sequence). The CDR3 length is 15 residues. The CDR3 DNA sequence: TGTGCCAGCAGCTCAGGGACTACCCTGGTCGGGGAGCTGTTTTTT. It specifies CASSSGTTLVGELFF.

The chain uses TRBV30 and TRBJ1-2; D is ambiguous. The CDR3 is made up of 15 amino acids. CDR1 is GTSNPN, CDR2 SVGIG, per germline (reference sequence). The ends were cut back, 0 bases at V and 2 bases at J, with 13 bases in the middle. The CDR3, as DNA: TGTGCCTGGAGTGTACTAGGCAGTATAAACTATGGCTACACCTTC. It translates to CAWSVLGSINYGYTF.

CDR3 in DNA: TGTGCCAGCAGCTCCGGGATCCGCAAGCCTACGTGGAATTCACCCCTCCACTTT. It is translated as CASSSGIRKPTWNSPLHF. The V gene is TRBV11-1, the J gene TRBJ1-6; no reliable D call. V lost 4 bases to trimming and J lost 7 bases, with 23 bases between them. The germline V gene encodes CDR1 SGHAT and CDR2 FQDESV (reference sequence). This CDR3 is built from 18 residues. The variable domain in full, with the rest retrieved from reference TRBV11-1 and TRBJ1-6, is EAEVAQSPRYKITEKSQAVAFWCDPISGHATLYWYRQILGQGPELLVQFQDESVVDDSQLPKDRFSAERLKGVDSTLKIQPAELGDSAMYLCASSSGIRKPTWNSPLHFGNGTRLTVT.

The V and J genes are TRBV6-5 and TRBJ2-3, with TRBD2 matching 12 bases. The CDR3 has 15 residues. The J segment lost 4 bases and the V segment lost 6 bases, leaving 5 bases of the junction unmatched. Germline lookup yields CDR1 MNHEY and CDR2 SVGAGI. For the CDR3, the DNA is TGTGCCAGCAGCTCCACTAGCGGGGGGCCAGATACGCAGTATTTT. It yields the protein CASSSTSGGPDTQYF.

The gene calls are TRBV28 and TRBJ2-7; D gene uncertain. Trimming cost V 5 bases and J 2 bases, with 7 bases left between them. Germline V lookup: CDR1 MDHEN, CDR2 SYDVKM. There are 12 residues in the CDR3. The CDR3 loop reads CASSPVTYEQYF. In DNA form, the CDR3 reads TGTGCCAGCAGTCCAGTAACCTACGAGCAGTACTTC.

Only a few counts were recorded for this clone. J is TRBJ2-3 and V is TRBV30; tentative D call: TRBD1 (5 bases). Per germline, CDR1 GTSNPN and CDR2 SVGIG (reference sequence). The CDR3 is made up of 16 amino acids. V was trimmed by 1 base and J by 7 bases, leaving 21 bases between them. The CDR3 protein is CAWSAEQAPRWNTQYF. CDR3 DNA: TGTGCCTGGAGTGCGGAACAGGCGCCTAGGTGGAATACGCAGTATTTT.

This CDR3 is CASNPPIERVSGNQPQHF. As DNA, the CDR3 is TGTGCCAGTAATCCTCCGATAGAGCGGGTATCGGGCAATCAGCCCCAGCATTTT. The V and J genes are TRBV19 and TRBJ1-5; D call uncertain. With 7 bases removed from V and 2 bases from J, the gap between germline ends came to 24 bases. CDR1 and CDR2 from the germline V gene are LNHDA and SQIVND (reference sequence). The CDR3 totals 18 residues.

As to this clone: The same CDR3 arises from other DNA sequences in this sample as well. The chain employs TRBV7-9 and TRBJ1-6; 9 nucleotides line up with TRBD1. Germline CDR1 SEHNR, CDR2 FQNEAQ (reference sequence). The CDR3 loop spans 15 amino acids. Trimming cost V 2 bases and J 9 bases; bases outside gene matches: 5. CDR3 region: CASSLKSQGASPLHF. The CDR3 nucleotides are TGTGCCAGCAGCTTAAAGTCACAGGGGGCTTCACCCCTCCACTTT.

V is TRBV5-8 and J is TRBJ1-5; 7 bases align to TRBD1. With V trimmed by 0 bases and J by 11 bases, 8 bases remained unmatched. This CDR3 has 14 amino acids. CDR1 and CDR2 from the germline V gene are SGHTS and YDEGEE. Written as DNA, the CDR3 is TGTGCCAGCAGCTTGGGACAGGGATCGAGCGCCCAGCATTTT. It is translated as CASSLGQGSSAQHF.

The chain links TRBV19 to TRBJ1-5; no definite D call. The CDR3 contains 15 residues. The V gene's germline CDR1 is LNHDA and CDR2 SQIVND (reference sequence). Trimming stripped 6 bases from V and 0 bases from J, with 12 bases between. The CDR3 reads CASREENYSNQPQHF. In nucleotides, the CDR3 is TGTGCCAGTAGGGAGGAGAACTATAGCAATCAGCCCCAGCATTTT.